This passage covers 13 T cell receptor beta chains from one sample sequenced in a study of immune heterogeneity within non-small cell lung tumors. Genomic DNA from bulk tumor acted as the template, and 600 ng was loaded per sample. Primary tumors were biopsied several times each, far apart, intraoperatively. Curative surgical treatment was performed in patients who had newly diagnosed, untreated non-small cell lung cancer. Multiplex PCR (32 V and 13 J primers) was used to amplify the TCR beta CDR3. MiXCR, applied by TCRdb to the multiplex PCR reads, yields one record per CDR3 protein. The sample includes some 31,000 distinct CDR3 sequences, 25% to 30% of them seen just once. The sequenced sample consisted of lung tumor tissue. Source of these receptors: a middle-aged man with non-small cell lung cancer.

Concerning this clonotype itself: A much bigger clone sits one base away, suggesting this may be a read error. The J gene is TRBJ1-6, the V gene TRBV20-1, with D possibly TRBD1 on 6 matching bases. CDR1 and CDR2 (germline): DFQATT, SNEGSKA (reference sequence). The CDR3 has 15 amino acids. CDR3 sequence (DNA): TGCAGTCCTAGAGGGGGTGGGTCAGATAATTCACCCCTCCACTTT. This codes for CSPRGGGSDNSPLHF.

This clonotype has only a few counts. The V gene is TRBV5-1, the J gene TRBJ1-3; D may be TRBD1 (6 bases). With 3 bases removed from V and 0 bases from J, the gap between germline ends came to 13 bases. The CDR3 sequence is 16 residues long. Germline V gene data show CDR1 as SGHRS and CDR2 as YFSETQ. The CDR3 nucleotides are TGCGCCAGCAGCTCGACAGGCCGGAGCTCTGGAAACACCATATATTTT. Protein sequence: CASSSTGRSSGNTIYF.

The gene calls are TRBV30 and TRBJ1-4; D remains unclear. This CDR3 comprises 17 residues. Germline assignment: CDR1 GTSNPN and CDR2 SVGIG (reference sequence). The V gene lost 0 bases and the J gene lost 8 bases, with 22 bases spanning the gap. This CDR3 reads CAWSVTEEKLYREKLFF. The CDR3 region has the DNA TGTGCCTGGAGTGTCACGGAGGAAAAATTATACCGCGAAAAACTGTTTTTT.

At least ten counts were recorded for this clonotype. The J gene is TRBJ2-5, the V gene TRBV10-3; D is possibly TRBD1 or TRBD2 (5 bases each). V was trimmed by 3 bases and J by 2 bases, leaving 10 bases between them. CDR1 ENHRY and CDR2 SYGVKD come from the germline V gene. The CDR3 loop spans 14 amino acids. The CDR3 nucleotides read TGTGCCATCAGTGACCCGGGGCTTCAAGAGACCCAGTACTTC. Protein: CAISDPGLQETQYF.

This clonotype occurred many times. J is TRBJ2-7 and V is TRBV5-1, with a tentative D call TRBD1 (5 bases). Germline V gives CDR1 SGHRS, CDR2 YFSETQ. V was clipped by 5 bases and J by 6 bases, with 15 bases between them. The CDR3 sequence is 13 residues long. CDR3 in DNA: TGCGCCAGCAGGGGTCAGGGTCCCTCCGAGCAGTACTTC. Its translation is CASRGQGPSEQYF.

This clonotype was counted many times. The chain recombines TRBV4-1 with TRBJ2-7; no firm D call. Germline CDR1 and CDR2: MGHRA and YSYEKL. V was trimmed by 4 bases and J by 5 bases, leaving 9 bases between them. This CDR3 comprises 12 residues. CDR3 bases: TGCGCCAGCAGCCCGTCACAGAACGAGCAGTACTTC. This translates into CASSPSQNEQYF.

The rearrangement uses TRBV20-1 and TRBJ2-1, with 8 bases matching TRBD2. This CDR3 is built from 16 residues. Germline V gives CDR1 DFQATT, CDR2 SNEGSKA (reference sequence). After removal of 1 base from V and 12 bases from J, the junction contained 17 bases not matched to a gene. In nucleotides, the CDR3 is TGCAGTGCTAGAGTTGGCCTAGCGGGCAGTAAGGTTGTGCAGTTCTTC. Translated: CSARVGLAGSKVVQFF.

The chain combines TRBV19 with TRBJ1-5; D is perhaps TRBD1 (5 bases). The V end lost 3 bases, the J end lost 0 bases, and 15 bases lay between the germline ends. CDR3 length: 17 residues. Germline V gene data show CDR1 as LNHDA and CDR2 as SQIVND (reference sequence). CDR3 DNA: TGTGCCAGTAGTATCCCTCCGGGGGGTGTTAGCAATCAGCCCCAGCATTTT. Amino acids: CASSIPPGGVSNQPQHF.

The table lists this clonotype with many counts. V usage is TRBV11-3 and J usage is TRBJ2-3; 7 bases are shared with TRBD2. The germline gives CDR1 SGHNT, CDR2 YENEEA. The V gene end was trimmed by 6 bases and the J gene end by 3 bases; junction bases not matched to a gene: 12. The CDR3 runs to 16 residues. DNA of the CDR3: TGTGCCAGCAGTCCGTGGGAGGGAGGACGGACAGATACGCAGTATTTT. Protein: CASSPWEGGRTDTQYF.

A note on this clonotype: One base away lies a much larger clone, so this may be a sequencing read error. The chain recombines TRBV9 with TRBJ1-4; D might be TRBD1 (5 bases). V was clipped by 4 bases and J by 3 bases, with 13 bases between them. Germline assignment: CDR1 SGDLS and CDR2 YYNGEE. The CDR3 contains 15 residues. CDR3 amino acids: CASSFQGRSNEKLFF. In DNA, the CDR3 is TGTGCCAGCAGCTTCCAGGGTCGGTCTAATGAAAAACTGTTTTTT.

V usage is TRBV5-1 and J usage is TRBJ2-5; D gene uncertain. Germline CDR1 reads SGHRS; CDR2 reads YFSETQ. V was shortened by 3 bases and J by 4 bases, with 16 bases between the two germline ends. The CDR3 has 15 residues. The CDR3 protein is CASSWMLANRETQYF. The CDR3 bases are TGCGCCAGCAGCTGGATGTTAGCTAATAGAGAGACCCAGTACTTC.

DNA of the CDR3: TGTGCCAGCAGCTTAGCCCCAACTAGCGACTATAACACCGGGGAGCTGTTTTTT. Its translation: CASSLAPTSDYNTGELFF. This chain joins TRBV11-3 and TRBJ2-2, with 7 bases matching TRBD2. J was trimmed by 2 bases and V by 1 base; bases with no gene match: 10. Germline CDR1 is SGHNT and CDR2 is YENEEA. The CDR3 consists of 18 residues.

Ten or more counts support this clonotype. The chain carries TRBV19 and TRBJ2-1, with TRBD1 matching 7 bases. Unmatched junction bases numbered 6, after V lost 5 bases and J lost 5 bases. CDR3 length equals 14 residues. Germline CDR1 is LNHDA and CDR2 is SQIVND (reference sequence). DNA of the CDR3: TGTGCCAGTAGTGGCCGGGACAGAAACAATGAGCAGTTCTTC. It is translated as CASSGRDRNNEQFF. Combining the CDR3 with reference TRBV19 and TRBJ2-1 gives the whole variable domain DGGITQSPKYLFRKEGQNVTLSCEQNLNHDAMYWYRQDPGQGLRLIYYSQIVNDFQKGDIAEGYSVSREKKESFPLTVTSAQKNPTAFYLCASSGRDRNNEQFFGPGTRLTVL.